A single sample is the source of the 4 T cell receptor beta chains below, sequenced in a study of OX40 agonist ivuxolimab in advanced cancers. The protocol was immunoSEQ multiplex PCR, while the TCRdb copy is restricted to in-frame clones and leaves out a portion. This table holds roughly 100,000 clones, 90% to 95% found once. The sample consisted of CD4+ or CD8+ T cells sorted from blood, taken in a trial of the OX40 agonist ivuxolimab. The receptors shown here come from an adult with an advanced solid tumor such as melanoma, head and neck, liver or kidney cancer.

The rearrangement uses TRBV7-9 and TRBJ2-1, with D perhaps matching TRBD1 (6 bases). Deletions cut 5 bases from V and 4 bases from J, with 18 bases between. The germline V gene encodes CDR1 SEHNR and CDR2 FQNEAQ (reference sequence). The CDR3 is 16 residues long. This CDR3 reads CASSPILGHTYNEQFF. DNA for the CDR3: TGTGCCAGCAGCCCCATTCTGGGACATACATACAATGAGCAGTTCTTC.

The V and J genes are TRBV7-9 and TRBJ1-2, with D uncertain. In germline, CDR1 is SEHNR, CDR2 FQNEAQ (reference sequence). The CDR3 consists of 16 residues. V was shortened by 4 bases and J by 2 bases, with 17 bases between the two germline ends. CDR3 nucleotides: TGTGCCAGCAGCTCGGCACCTAAGAACCCCAACTATGGCTACACCTTC. Encoded protein: CASSSAPKNPNYGYTF.

This chain uses TRBV6-1 with TRBJ1-3; D call uncertain. Per the germline V gene, CDR1 is MNHNS and CDR2 is SASEGT. Trimming shortened V by 5 bases and J by 4 bases, and 15 bases separated the two germline ends. This CDR3 spans 15 amino acids. CDR3 DNA sequence: TGTGCCAGCAGTATAGGGCTGGTCGAGGGAAACACCATATATTTT. Amino acids: CASSIGLVEGNTIYF.

The chain couples TRBV5-1 to TRBJ2-2, with D hard to call. The CDR3 loop spans 14 amino acids. Trimming removed 7 bases at V and 7 bases at J, with 17 bases between. Germline CDR1 reads SGHRS; CDR2 reads YFSETQ. In DNA form, the CDR3 reads TGCGCCAGCCTCGGCGGTCCCCAAGTCGGGGAGCTGTTTTTT. Its translation is CASLGGPQVGELFF.